This TCR beta chain was captured by sequencing in a study of blood T cell repertoires in COVID-19. TCRdb's table, derived via immunoSEQ multiplex PCR, lists solely in-frame clones and lacks some. The sample includes approximately 320,000 clones, under 95% of them seen just once. Germline V gene sequence: CDR1 SGHVS, CDR2 FQNEAQ. CDR3 length: 16 amino acids. Between the trimmed V and J ends, which lost 3 bases and 3 bases, there was a span of 14 bases. The TCR originated in a man aged 55 to 70 who had recovered from COVID-19. The sequenced material came from PBMCs or T cells enriched from blood (not recorded which). The genes are TRBV7-8 and TRBJ2-2; TRBD2 is a possible D gene (5 bases). CDR3 bases: TGTGCCAGCAGCTTCTGGGCCGGGGTCGACACCGGGGAGCTGTTTTTT. Residues: CASSFWAGVDTGELFF.